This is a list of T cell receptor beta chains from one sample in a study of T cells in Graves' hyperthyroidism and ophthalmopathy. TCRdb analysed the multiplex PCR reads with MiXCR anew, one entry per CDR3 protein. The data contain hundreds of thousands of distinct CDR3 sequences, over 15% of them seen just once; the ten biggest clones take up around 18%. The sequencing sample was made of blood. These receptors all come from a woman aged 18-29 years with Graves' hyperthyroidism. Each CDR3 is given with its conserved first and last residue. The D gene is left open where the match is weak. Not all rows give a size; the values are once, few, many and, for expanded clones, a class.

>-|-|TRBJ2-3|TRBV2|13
TGTGCCAGCAGTGACCGCTTCACAGATACGCAGTATTTT
CASSDRFTDTQYF
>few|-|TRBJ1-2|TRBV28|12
TGTGCCAGCAGTTTTGATCGCTATGGCTACACCTTC
CASSFDRYGYTF
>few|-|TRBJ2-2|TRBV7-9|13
TGTGCGATGGGGTCGGAGAACACCGGGGAGCTGTTTTTT
CAMGSENTGELFF
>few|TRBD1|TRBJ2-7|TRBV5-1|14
TGCGCCAGCAGCTCCAGGGCCCAGGGGGACGAGCAGTACTTC
CASSSRAQGDEQYF
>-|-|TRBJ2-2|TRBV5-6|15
TGTGCCAGCAGCTTTAGCGGCGCGAACACCGGGGAGCTGTTTTTT
CASSFSGANTGELFF
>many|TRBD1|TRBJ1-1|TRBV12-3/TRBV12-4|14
TGTGCCAGCAGAACGGGACAGGGGGAGGGTGAAGCTTTCTTT
CASRTGQGEGEAFF
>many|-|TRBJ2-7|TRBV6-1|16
TGTGCCAGCAGGCCTTGGGACCGCGACTCCCATTACGAGCAGTACTTC
CASRPWDRDSHYEQYF
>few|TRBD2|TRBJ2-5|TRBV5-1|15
TGCGCCAGCAATATAGCGGGGGGGTACCAAGAGACCCAGTACTTC
CASNIAGGYQETQYF
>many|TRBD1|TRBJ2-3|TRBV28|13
TGTGCCAGTTTTGACAGGGGGCGAGATACGCAGTATTTT
CASFDRGRDTQYF
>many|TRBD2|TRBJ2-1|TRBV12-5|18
TGTGCTAGTGGTTTGGTAGTCGGGGGGGGGACTAGACACAATGAGCAGTTCTTC
CASGLVVGGGTRHNEQFF
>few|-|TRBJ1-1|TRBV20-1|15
TGCAGTGCTAGACTTGGGGGGTTATTGAACACTGAAGCTTTCTTT
CSARLGGLLNTEAFF
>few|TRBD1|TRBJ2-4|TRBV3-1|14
TGTGCCAGCAGCTCGGGACAGGGACAAAACATTCAGTACTTC
CASSSGQGQNIQYF
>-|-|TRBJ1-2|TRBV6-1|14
TGTGCCAGCAGAACGGGGCCGAGGGGAGATGGCTACACCTTC
CASRTGPRGDGYTF
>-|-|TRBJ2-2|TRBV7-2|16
TGTGCCAGCAGCAGAACAGGGCTTGTCGGCACCGGGGAGCTGTTTTTT
CASSRTGLVGTGELFF
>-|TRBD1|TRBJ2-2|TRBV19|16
TGTGCCAGTAACCCCATCGACAGGGGAAGGACCGGGGAGCTGTTTTTT
CASNPIDRGRTGELFF
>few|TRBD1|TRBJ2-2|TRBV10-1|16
TGCGCCAGCAGTTTCATCCAGGGGGCGAACACCGGGGAGCTGTTTTTT
CASSFIQGANTGELFF